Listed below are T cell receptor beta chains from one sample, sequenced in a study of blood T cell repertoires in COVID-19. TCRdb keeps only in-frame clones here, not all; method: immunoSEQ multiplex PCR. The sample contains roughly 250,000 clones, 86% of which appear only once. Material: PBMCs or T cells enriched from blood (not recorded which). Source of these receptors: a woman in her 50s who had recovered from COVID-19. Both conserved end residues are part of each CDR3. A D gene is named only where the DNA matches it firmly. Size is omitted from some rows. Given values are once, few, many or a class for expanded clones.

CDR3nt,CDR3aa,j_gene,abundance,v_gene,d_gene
TGCGCCAGCAGCCAAGAGTCGCTGAGCTCCTACAATGAGCAGTTCTTC,CASSQESLSSYNEQFF,TRBJ2-1,.,TRBV4-1,.
TGTGCCAGCAGCGTACATACGGAGCCCAATGAAGCTTTCTTT,CASSVHTEPNEAFF,TRBJ1-1,.,TRBV9,.
TGTGCCAGCAGTTATCACCCAGGGGGCGGCTATGGCTACACCTTC,CASSYHPGGGYGYTF,TRBJ1-2,.,TRBV6-5,TRBD1
TGTGCCAGCAGCCCAAATCTGGGCGGGGGATATCTCCGCACAGATACGCAGTATTTT,CASSPNLGGGYLRTDTQYF,TRBJ2-3,many,TRBV7-2,TRBD2
TGCGCCAGCAAGACTAGCGGAACATACACCGGGGAGCTGTTTTTT,CASKTSGTYTGELFF,TRBJ2-2,.,TRBV5-1,TRBD2
TGTGCCAGCAAAGAGGGGGTAGCCTATGGCTACACCTTC,CASKEGVAYGYTF,TRBJ1-2,.,TRBV27,.
TGTGCCAGCAGCCGAACAGGGGCTGGGGCCAACGTCCTGACTTTC,CASSRTGAGANVLTF,TRBJ2-6,.,TRBV7-9,TRBD1
TGTGCCAGCAGCGTAGCCGGACAGGATTTCTACGAGCAGTACTTC,CASSVAGQDFYEQYF,TRBJ2-7,.,TRBV9,TRBD1
TGCGCCAGCAGCTTGGAGCCAGGGAGGTCGAACACTGAAGCTTTCTTT,CASSLEPGRSNTEAFF,TRBJ1-1,once,TRBV5-1,.
TGTGCCAGCAGCAGGGGACAGGGGCAAGGGGAGACCCAGTACTTC,CASSRGQGQGETQYF,TRBJ2-5,few,TRBV7-9,TRBD1
TGTGCCAGCAGTAGACCGGGACAGGGAAATTCACCCCTCCACTTT,CASSRPGQGNSPLHF,TRBJ1-6,few,TRBV2,TRBD1
TGTGCCAGCAGATCCTCAGGGGGAAGAACCTACGAGCAGTACTTC,CASRSSGGRTYEQYF,TRBJ2-7,.,TRBV28,TRBD1
TGTGCCACCAGCAGGCTGGCAAGTAAGCCCCAGCATTTT,CATSRLASKPQHF,TRBJ1-5,.,TRBV15,.
TGTGCCAGCAGCTTTAGCGCATCGACCTACGAGCAGTACTTC,CASSFSASTYEQYF,TRBJ2-7,.,TRBV7-2,.
TGTGCCAGCTCTCCGGTGACAGGAAGGGGTTCCGAGCAGTACTTC,CASSPVTGRGSEQYF,TRBJ2-7,.,TRBV18,.
TGTGCCAGCAGCCTGGGAGCCCAAGAGACCCAGTACTTC,CASSLGAQETQYF,TRBJ2-5,.,TRBV14,.
TGTGCCAGCAGCCGTACTAGCGGGGTGGACCAAGAGACCCAGTACTTC,CASSRTSGVDQETQYF,TRBJ2-5,once,TRBV7-8,TRBD2
TGTGCCAGCAGTAGGGGGACAGGTCCCTATGGCTACACCTTC,CASSRGTGPYGYTF,TRBJ1-2,.,TRBV6-5,TRBD1
TGTGCCAGCAGTAGCGACCCAGCTAGCGGGGAGCTGTTTTTT,CASSSDPASGELFF,TRBJ2-2,.,TRBV6-4,.
TGCGCCAGCAGCTCGCGGGGACAGGGAACGGATGGCTACACCTTC,CASSSRGQGTDGYTF,TRBJ1-2,.,TRBV5-1,TRBD1
TGTGCCAGCGCACACCCCAGGACAGTCAAAGGCTATGGCTACACCTTC,CASAHPRTVKGYGYTF,TRBJ1-2,.,TRBV9,.
TGCAGCGTTCAAAAACAGGGGATGAACACTGAAGCTTTCTTT,CSVQKQGMNTEAFF,TRBJ1-1,once,TRBV29-1,TRBD1
TGTGCCTGTGCAGGGAAAGGAGGCTACACCTTC,CACAGKGGYTF,TRBJ1-2,.,TRBV30,.
TGTGCCAGCAGCTTGGGGGCTCGAACTGAAGCTTTCTTT,CASSLGARTEAFF,TRBJ1-1,.,TRBV7-6,.
TGTGCCAGCAGCGAGACAGGGGGCTGGAATCAGCCCCAGCATTTT,CASSETGGWNQPQHF,TRBJ1-5,.,TRBV2,TRBD1
TGTGCCAGCCGAATCCCGGAGCCGATTCACCCCCTCCACTTT,CASRIPEPIHPLHF,TRBJ1-6,.,TRBV2,.
TGTGCCAGCAGCCCTCCCTCAGGGGGGGAGACCCAGTACTTC,CASSPPSGGETQYF,TRBJ2-5,.,TRBV13,.
TGTGCCAGCAGTTACGCAGGCCGAACGAGCAATCAGCCCCAGCATTTT,CASSYAGRTSNQPQHF,TRBJ1-5,.,TRBV6-2/TRBV6-3,.
TGCGCCAGCAGCTCCCCAAGCACAGATACGCAGTATTTT,CASSSPSTDTQYF,TRBJ2-3,.,TRBV5-1,.
TGTGCCAGCAGAACTACTTTGCAGGGTGGCTACACCTTC,CASRTTLQGGYTF,TRBJ1-2,many,TRBV6-5,.
TGTGCCAGCAGTTTCATGGGCCACGGGGTGGATGACGAGACCCAGTACTTC,CASSFMGHGVDDETQYF,TRBJ2-5,.,TRBV27,.
TGTGCCAGCAGTGAAGCGGGAGAACACAATGAGCAGTTCTTC,CASSEAGEHNEQFF,TRBJ2-1,.,TRBV6-4,TRBD2
TGTGCCAGCAGTGGGGACAGGCAACAGCCCCAGCATTTT,CASSGDRQQPQHF,TRBJ1-5,.,TRBV2,TRBD1
TGTGCCAGCAGTTGGACTAGCGGGGGGGATCCCTACGAGCAGTACTTC,CASSWTSGGDPYEQYF,TRBJ2-7,.,TRBV2,TRBD2
TGTGCCAGCAGCGGAGGGCGGACCGGGGAGCTGTTTTTT,CASSGGRTGELFF,TRBJ2-2,once,TRBV5-4,.
TGTGCCAGCAGCCCCTCCCGAGGTTCGTTGGGCTACACCTTC,CASSPSRGSLGYTF,TRBJ1-2,.,TRBV3-1/TRBV3-2,.
TGTGCCAGCAGCTTAGGGCTAGCGGGGTTCACAGATACGCAGTATTTT,CASSLGLAGFTDTQYF,TRBJ2-3,.,TRBV7-3,TRBD2
TGTGCCAGCAGTTACGTAGGGACTAGTTATGAGCAGTTCTTC,CASSYVGTSYEQFF,TRBJ2-1,.,TRBV6-2/TRBV6-3,TRBD2
TGTGCCAGCAGCCCTCAAACATCCCAAGAGACCCAGTACTTC,CASSPQTSQETQYF,TRBJ2-5,.,TRBV11-2,.
TGTGCCAGTAACGTAGCGGGGGGAAAAGAGACCCAGTACTTC,CASNVAGGKETQYF,TRBJ2-5,few,TRBV19,TRBD2
TGTGCCATGGGACAGAATAGCAATCAGCCCCAGCATTTT,CAMGQNSNQPQHF,TRBJ1-5,.,TRBV2,TRBD1
TGTGCCAGCAGTCAAACAGGGTGGAGCAATCAGCCCCAGCATTTT,CASSQTGWSNQPQHF,TRBJ1-5,.,TRBV6-5,.
TGTGCCAGCAGCCTACATCTGGCGGGAGGGCCGAACACCGGGGAGCTGTTTTTT,CASSLHLAGGPNTGELFF,TRBJ2-2,.,TRBV7-2,TRBD2
TGTGCCTGGAAGGTCCCAGCGAATGAAAAACTGTTTTTT,CAWKVPANEKLFF,TRBJ1-4,.,TRBV30,.
TGTGCCAGCAGGGACAGATTGAACACTGAAGCTTTCTTT,CASRDRLNTEAFF,TRBJ1-1,.,TRBV12-3/TRBV12-4,.
TGTGCCAGCAGGGTGACAAGACAAGAGACCCAGTACTTC,CASRVTRQETQYF,TRBJ2-5,once,TRBV2,.
TGTGCCAGCAGTTACGACAGGGTGGGAAACACCATATATTTT,CASSYDRVGNTIYF,TRBJ1-3,.,TRBV6-5,TRBD1
TGCGCCACCAGGACTAGCGGGACGTACACCGGGGAGCTGTTTTTT,CATRTSGTYTGELFF,TRBJ2-2,.,TRBV5-1,TRBD2
TGTGCCAGTAGTAGGGGGACACATCTTCCCTACGAGCAGTACTTC,CASSRGTHLPYEQYF,TRBJ2-7,.,TRBV19,.
TGTGCCAGCAGCGTCGGACAGGGGGACTCACCCCTCCACTTT,CASSVGQGDSPLHF,TRBJ1-6,.,TRBV9,TRBD1
TGTGCCAGCTTATTGACTAGCCTCAACTACAATGAGCAGTTCTTC,CASLLTSLNYNEQFF,TRBJ2-1,.,TRBV7-2,TRBD2
TGCAGCGTTTCAGGGAGGGCTAACTATGGCTACACCTTC,CSVSGRANYGYTF,TRBJ1-2,few,TRBV29-1,.
TGTGCCAGCAGTGCCACGGGGGGCCGTTATGGCTACACCTTC,CASSATGGRYGYTF,TRBJ1-2,.,TRBV28,.
TGTGCCAGCAGTGAAGAGCGGAACTATGGCTACACCTTC,CASSEERNYGYTF,TRBJ1-2,few,TRBV2,.
TGTGCCAGCAGCCCCGGGGGGCAAGAGACCCAGTACTTC,CASSPGGQETQYF,TRBJ2-5,.,TRBV9,TRBD2
TGTGCCAGCAGCCTGGGACTAGCGGTGAGCTCCTACGAGCAGTACTTC,CASSLGLAVSSYEQYF,TRBJ2-7,.,TRBV5-4,TRBD2
TGTGCCAGCACCCTGACAGGTCACAGCTACACCTTC,CASTLTGHSYTF,TRBJ1-2,.,TRBV12-3/TRBV12-4,.
TGTGCCAGTAGTATCTTCGGACAGGGTTATAATGAGCAGTTCTTC,CASSIFGQGYNEQFF,TRBJ2-1,.,TRBV19,TRBD1
TGTGCCAGCAGCATCCGGACTAGCGGGGGCCAAGAGACCCAGTACTTC,CASSIRTSGGQETQYF,TRBJ2-5,.,TRBV9,TRBD2
TGTGCCAGCAGTTACTTCAAAACCGGGACTAGCGGGGAGCGGACCCAGTACTTC,CASSYFKTGTSGERTQYF,TRBJ2-5,.,TRBV6-2/TRBV6-3,TRBD2